The TCR beta chain described here comes from a study of cytomegalovirus exposure and HLA in healthy donors. The PCR employed 60 Vbeta primers together with 13 Jbeta primers. Authors' processing steps: In a later analysis, of 84 million or so unique beta chains, about 12 million appeared in at least two donors. Sequencing used immunoSEQ multiplex PCR; TCRdb keeps in-frame clones, though not all of them. V and J calls and clone size are as listed in that table; D and trimming were resolved from the DNA. The data hold about 140,000 clones, with about 80% observed a single time. The CDR3 runs to 17 residues. The V end lost 6 bases, the J end lost 2 bases, and 18 bases lay between the germline ends. The germline gives CDR1 SGHDT, CDR2 YYEEEE.

Sequenced input: PBMCs. J is TRBJ2-6 and V is TRBV5-6; D might be TRBD1 (6 bases). This sequence originates from a male donor in good health and CMV-seropositive. CDR3 in amino acids: CASTPSWGQAGANVLTF. Here the CDR3 DNA reads TGTGCCAGCACCCCATCGTGGGGGCAGGCTGGGGCCAACGTCCTGACTTTC.